Listed below are T cell receptor beta chains from one sample, sequenced in a study of breast tumors, draining lymph nodes, adjacent tissues. TCRdb redid the calling of the multiplex PCR reads with MiXCR, one entry per CDR3 protein. The sample shows about 180,000 distinct CDR3 sequences, more than 25% of them seen only once. The specimen was axillary lymph node tissue. Receptor source: a female donor with breast cancer. Some clones in this sample may be carry-over from other donors' samples. The CDR3 runs from the conserved cysteine through the conserved F or W. The D gene is left open where the match is weak. Expanded clones get a size class; other rows say once, few or many, or leave the size out.

many	TRBV5-6	TRBJ2-2	TRBD1	CASSPLRTGDITGELFF	TGTGCCAGCAGCCCCCTCCGGACAGGGGATATCACCGGGGAGCTGTTTTTT
.	TRBV7-9	TRBJ2-5	TRBD2	CASSLYWGRAWETQYF	TGTGCCAGCAGCTTATATTGGGGGAGGGCCTGGGAGACCCAGTACTTC
many	TRBV9	TRBJ2-7	TRBD1	CASSTHTDRAEQYF	TGTGCCAGCAGCACACATACGGACAGGGCCGAGCAGTACTTC
many	TRBV7-2	TRBJ1-4	.	CASSRGGSNEKLFF	TGTGCCAGCAGCCGGGGGGGTTCTAATGAAAAACTGTTTTTT
many	TRBV5-8	TRBJ2-1	TRBD1	CASSLAGQSYNEQFF	TGTGCCAGCAGCTTGGCGGGACAGTCCTACAATGAGCAGTTCTTC
.	TRBV29-1	TRBJ2-3	.	CSVEHPGQSTDTQYF	TGCAGCGTAGAACATCCGGGCCAAAGCACAGATACGCAGTATTTT
.	TRBV20-1	TRBJ1-4	.	CSALAREKLFF	TGCAGTGCCCTAGCCCGGGAAAAACTGTTTTTT
.	TRBV18	TRBJ2-2	.	CAGSPRRGAGANTGELFF	TGTGCCGGCTCACCACGTCGGGGGGCAGGGGCGAACACCGGGGAGCTGTTTTTT
many	TRBV7-9	TRBJ2-1	.	CASSLGLGSSYNEQFF	TGTGCCAGCAGCTTAGGTCTGGGGAGCTCCTACAATGAGCAGTTCTTC
.	TRBV9	TRBJ2-2	TRBD1	CASSETGTGNTGGLLF	TGTGCCAGCAGCGAGACCGGGACAGGGAACACCGGGGGGCTGCTTTTT
.	TRBV2	TRBJ1-3	.	CVSTDRESGNTIYF	TGTGTCAGCACAGACAGAGAATCTGGAAACACCATATATTTT
many	TRBV18	TRBJ2-7	.	CASSPEQGFWSYEQYF	TGTGCCAGCTCACCTGAACAGGGTTTTTGGTCCTACGAGCAGTACTTC
many	TRBV24-1	TRBJ2-3	TRBD1	CATEDRGKGTDTQYF	TGTGCCACCGAAGACAGGGGAAAGGGCACAGATACGCAGTATTTT
.	TRBV5-4	TRBJ1-1	.	CASRDRAMNTEAFF	TGTGCCAGCAGGGACCGCGCCATGAACACTGAAGCTTTCTTT
many	TRBV28	TRBJ2-7	TRBD1	CASSRGDRWNYEQYF	TGTGCCAGCAGCCGTGGGGACAGGTGGAACTACGAGCAGTACTTC
.	TRBV10-3	TRBJ1-2	.	CASEVGSTNYGYTF	TGTGCCAGCGAAGTAGGGTCGACTAACTATGGCTACACCTTC
many	TRBV7-9	TRBJ1-6	.	CASSPVGGGINSPLHF	TGTGCCAGCAGCCCCGTGGGAGGGGGGATAAATTCACCCCTCCACTTT
once	TRBV6-5	TRBJ2-1	.	CASSAPGQQFF	TGTGCCAGCAGTGCACCGGGACAACAGTTCTTC
many	TRBV15	TRBJ1-4	.	CATSRVRVGAGAATNEKLFF	TGTGCCACCAGCAGAGTAAGGGTGGGGGCAGGGGCAGCAACTAATGAAAAACTGTTTTTT
many	TRBV6-4	TRBJ2-6	.	CASSDSKGDFYSGANVLTF	TGTGCCAGCAGTGACTCGAAGGGGGATTTTTACTCTGGGGCCAACGTCCTGACTTTC
.	TRBV29-1	TRBJ1-5	TRBD1	CSVGQGSDQPQHF	TGCAGCGTTGGACAGGGGTCAGACCAGCCCCAGCATTTT
.	TRBV10-1	TRBJ2-2	TRBD1	CASSGRQGGELPF	TGCGCCAGCAGTGGGAGACAGGGGGGGGAGCTGCCTTTT
many	TRBV7-3	TRBJ1-2	.	CASSLGGARGYTF	TGTGCCAGCAGCTTAGGGGGGGCGCGGGGCTACACCTTC
few	TRBV7-9	TRBJ1-1	TRBD1	CASSRGQGLGAFF	TGTGCCAGCAGCCGGGGACAGGGGTTAGGTGCTTTCTTT
.	TRBV13	TRBJ2-1	TRBD2	CASVMLSGGGNGQFF	TGTGCCAGCGTCATGCTCAGCGGGGGCGGTAATGGGCAGTTCTTC
many	TRBV19	TRBJ2-3	.	CASSIGKTGRASDTQYF	TGTGCCAGTAGTATAGGGAAAACGGGACGAGCTTCAGATACGCAGTATTTT
few	TRBV7-2	TRBJ1-1	.	CASSPPGRAFF	TGTGCCAGCAGCCCCCCGGGTCGGGCTTTCTTT
many	TRBV5-6	TRBJ2-7	.	CASSLGGTNYEQYF	TGTGCCAGCAGCTTGGGAGGGACAAACTACGAGCAGTACTTC
.	TRBV20-1	TRBJ1-4	.	CSAPGRGSGKLFF	TGCAGTGCCCCGGGACGGGGGAGTGGAAAACTGTTTTTT
many	TRBV7-2	TRBJ1-3	.	CASSQTGSSGNTIYF	TGTGCCAGCAGCCAAACTGGAAGCTCTGGAAACACCATATATTTT
many	TRBV24-1	TRBJ1-2	.	CATSGGDYGYTF	TGTGCCACCAGTGGCGGGGACTATGGCTACACCTTC
once	TRBV5-1	TRBJ2-6	.	CASSSGTPGANVLTF	TGCGCCAGCAGCTCCGGGACCCCTGGGGCCAACGTCCTGACTTTC
.	TRBV24-1	TRBJ1-5	TRBD1	CATSDPTGGDQPQHF	TGTGCCACCAGTGACCCGACAGGGGGCGATCAGCCCCAGCATTTT
many	TRBV13	TRBJ2-1	.	CASSGRGNEQFF	TGTGCCAGCAGCGGGCGAGGGAATGAGCAGTTCTTC
many	TRBV6-2/TRBV6-3	TRBJ2-7	.	CASTGTPSYEQYF	TGTGCCAGCACAGGGACACCCTCCTACGAGCAGTACTTC
.	TRBV5-1	TRBJ2-1	.	CASSRVGANEQFF	TGCGCCAGCAGCAGGGTGGGAGCCAATGAGCAGTTCTTC
once	TRBV12-3/TRBV12-4	TRBJ2-3	TRBD2	CASSRASGGRNEQYF	TGTGCTAGCAGCCGTGCTAGCGGGGGTAGGAATGAGCAGTATTTT
few	TRBV5-8	TRBJ2-7	.	CASSLGGPASYEQYF	TGTGCCAGCAGCTTGGGGGGACCAGCGAGCTACGAGCAGTACTTC
many	TRBV12-3/TRBV12-4	TRBJ2-1	.	CASSQLPGGEYNEQFF	TGTGCCAGCAGTCAGTTGCCGGGCGGGGAATACAATGAGCAGTTCTTC
many	TRBV19	TRBJ1-2	TRBD1	CASKSTGGGTNYGYTF	TGTGCCAGTAAAAGCACAGGGGGCGGAACTAACTATGGCTACACCTTC
many	TRBV7-2	TRBJ2-5	TRBD1	CASSLAVHETGDPTQYF	TGTGCCAGCAGCTTAGCAGTGCATGAGACAGGGGACCCCACCCAGTACTTC
many	TRBV11-2	TRBJ2-3	TRBD1	CASSRTGARTDTQYF	TGTGCCAGCAGCCGCACAGGGGCACGCACAGATACGCAGTATTTT
many	TRBV20-1	TRBJ1-3	.	CSASQGNGNTIYF	TGCAGTGCAAGTCAGGGTAACGGAAACACCATATATTTT
many	TRBV7-3	TRBJ2-3	TRBD2	CASSLVAGGPHGTQYF	TGTGCCAGCAGCTTAGTTGCGGGGGGTCCTCACGGTACGCAGTATTTT
many	TRBV2	TRBJ2-7	.	CASRMDGGMKQYF	TGTGCCAGCAGGATGGACGGAGGTATGAAGCAGTACTTC
.	TRBV4-1	TRBJ2-2	TRBD2	CASSQDLLAGQAGSLPTGELFF	TGCGCCAGCAGCCAAGATCTACTAGCGGGACAGGCGGGTAGCCTCCCCACCGGGGAGCTGTTTTTT
many	TRBV5-4	TRBJ1-3	.	CASSLAGGNTIYF	TGTGCCAGCAGCTTGGCCGGGGGAAACACCATATATTTT
many	TRBV11-2	TRBJ2-7	.	CASSFTGEQYF	TGTGCCAGCAGCTTTACGGGGGAGCAGTACTTC
.	TRBV18	TRBJ1-1	.	CASSPLSGITEAFF	TGTGCCAGCTCACCACTTTCGGGGATCACTGAAGCTTTCTTT
.	TRBV20-1	TRBJ2-5	.	CSASLARGTHQTQYF	TGCAGTGCTTCATTAGCGAGGGGGACTCATCAGACCCAGTACTTC
.	TRBV5-6	TRBJ2-4	.	CASSWRGKNIQYF	TGTGCCAGCAGCTGGAGGGGCAAAAACATTCAGTACTTC
many	TRBV30	TRBJ2-1	.	CAWGWSGSYNEQFF	TGTGCCTGGGGATGGTCGGGGTCCTACAATGAGCAGTTCTTC
many	TRBV6-2/TRBV6-3	TRBJ2-3	TRBD2	CASSYREGPDTQYF	TGTGCCAGCAGTTACCGGGAGGGCCCAGATACGCAGTATTTT
many	TRBV6-2/TRBV6-3	TRBJ2-5	TRBD2	CASTLLGAGRAQYF	TGTGCCAGCACCCTCCTCGGCGCGGGGAGGGCCCAGTACTTC
.	TRBV11-2	TRBJ1-4	.	CASSPGEEKLFF	TGTGCCAGCAGCCCGGGTGAGGAAAAACTGTTTTTT
many	TRBV6-1	TRBJ1-5	.	CASSEQLNQPQHF	TGTGCCAGCAGTGAACAGTTAAATCAGCCCCAGCATTTT
many	TRBV24-1	TRBJ2-5	TRBD1	CATSDAGTGRETQYF	TGTGCCACCAGTGACGCCGGGACAGGGCGGGAGACCCAGTACTTC
.	TRBV28	TRBJ2-4	.	CASSLRPLAKNIQYF	TGTGCCAGCAGTTTGCGACCGTTAGCCAAAAACATTCAGTACTTC
.	TRBV5-4	TRBJ2-5	.	CASSASSARGETQYF	TGTGCCAGCAGCGCCTCTAGCGCGAGAGGCGAGACCCAGTACTTC